This TCR beta chain is from a study of blood T cell repertoires in COVID-19. The method was immunoSEQ multiplex PCR; TCRdb's version includes in-frame clones alone and lacks a portion of them. Of roughly 200,000 clones in the sample, 84% were seen once. The CDR3 has 13 amino acids. The germline V and J ends were trimmed by 10 bases and 1 base, with 13 bases remaining between them. Sequenced input: peripheral blood. This chain connects TRBV12-3 or TRBV12-4 to TRBJ1-2, with a tentative D call TRBD1 (5 bases). This clonotype was sampled from a woman older than 75 with COVID-19, enrolled during active disease. In nucleotides, the CDR3 is TGTGCCACCTCGGGGGGAGGTAACTATGGCTACACCTTC. This sequence encodes CATSGGGNYGYTF.